This T cell receptor (beta chain) comes out of a study of blood T cell repertoires in COVID-19. Data came from immunoSEQ multiplex PCR; TCRdb stores just in-frame clones and leaves some out. The table has 310,000 or so clones, just over 85% seen once. Among Cohort 3 donors, those recovered had two negative PCRs, clearance, or symptom resolution. This clone was detected once. The CDR3 covers 15 residues. V was cut by 4 bases and J by 5 bases, with 14 bases left in between. Germline-derived CDR1 and CDR2 are SNHLY and FYNNEI. The V call is TRBV2, the J call TRBJ1-4; D perhaps matches TRBD1 (5 bases). The sequenced material came from PBMCs or T cells enriched from blood (not recorded which). The TCR sequence derives from a woman aged 18-29 years who had recovered from COVID-19. The CDR3 DNA reads TGTGCCAGCAGTGGGCAGGGCGCTGAAAATGAAAAACTGTTTTTT. Translating it yields CASSGQGAENEKLFF.